This T cell receptor (beta chain) derives from a study of response to subunit inactivated influenza vaccine (dated by TCRdb to 2016 to 2019). For the wider study: Deep quantitative profiling of the T cell receptor repertoire was used in the study to follow responses to a trivalent subunit inactivated influenza vaccine.

What the authors observed across the whole study: The authors proposed that each seasonal influenza vaccination may bring in only a limited number of new T cells.

The CDR3 sequence holds 13 residues, the cysteine and phenylalanine included. The read is trimmed to its CDR3 DNA, 39 bases read in frame from base 1. Per the germline V gene, KGHSH is the CDR1 and LQKENI is the CDR2. The library was made by RT-PCR. The data were produced on an Illumina HiSeq 2500. The raw public data were reprocessed by TCRdb itself: fastp quality trimming at Q25, MiXCR clonotype calling, in-frame beta chains only. Rows with a matching CDR3 protein are joined into one entry that keeps the most common DNA and genes. Present in this sample are hundreds of thousands of distinct CDR3 sequences, over 9.5% of which were seen just once. 10% of the sample lies in the top ten. This clonotype was observed a few times. Its target antigen remains unknown. A junction end diverges from the germline sequence, so it may reflect a read error.

The TCR comes from a man aged 50-60 years who received an inactivated influenza vaccine. Donor details come from another sample of the same person, matched by shared clones. The chain couples TRBV18 to TRBJ1-1, with the D gene not confidently named. The specimen was PBMCs from blood, collected on the day of vaccination. The sequence in DNA is TGTGCCAGCTCAGCACCGGTTAACACTGAAGCTTTCTTT. Protein translation: CASSAPVNTEAFF.